This T cell receptor (beta chain) was sequenced for a study of OX40 agonist ivuxolimab in advanced cancers. Background on the study: A diagnosis of hepatocellular carcinoma, melanoma, renal cell or head and neck cancer was present in dose-escalation patients. Study-level findings and limits: At 0.1 to 3.0 mg/kg, clonal expansion of CD4+ and CD8+ blood T cells had occurred by week 6. Fewer expanded clones were found on average in CD4+ than in CD8+ T cells.

Per the germline V gene, CDR1 is MNHNS and CDR2 is SASEGT. This CDR3 comprises 13 residues. The V and J ends lost 6 bases and 6 bases respectively, with 12 bases between them. The protocol was immunoSEQ multiplex PCR, while the TCRdb copy is restricted to in-frame clones and leaves out a portion. Of some 130,000 clones listed, 90% are singletons. A word on this clone: Its cognate antigen is unknown.

The sequence was collected from an adult with an advanced solid tumor such as melanoma, head and neck, liver or kidney cancer. The material sequenced was CD4+ or CD8+ T cells sorted from blood, taken in a trial of the OX40 agonist ivuxolimab. The rearrangement uses TRBV6-1 and TRBJ1-5; tentatively, D is TRBD1 (5 bases). The DNA of the CDR3 is TGTGCCAGCAGGGGGGGATTCTCTCAGCCCCAGCATTTT. Its translation is CASRGGFSQPQHF.